The 8 T cell receptor beta chains reported below all come from one sample, sequenced in a study of naive and memory T cell subsets. Notes on the study in general: Possibly reflecting memory cells re-expressing CD45RA, a few larger clonotypes occurred in naive repertoires, especially CD8.

An equimolar mix of two oligonucleotides served as the beta constant-region primer for TRBC1 and TRBC2. Nested alpha and beta constant-region primers with the SP2 primer drove four PCR rounds on ligated cDNA. Each CDR3 protein is one row after TCRdb ran MiXCR on the UMI-ligation and nested PCR reads. The sample has 140,000 to 150,000 distinct CDR3 sequences, 22% seen once. Antigen specificity for these receptors is unknown. The sample consisted of naive CD4+ T cells from blood. Source of these receptors: a human donor in good health.

The chain is built from TRBV10-2 and TRBJ2-5, with 8 bases fitting TRBD1. CDR1 is WSHSY, CDR2 SAAADI, per germline. V was pared by 4 bases and J by 0 bases, with 16 bases of the junction left unmatched. This CDR3 spans 19 amino acids. The CDR3 DNA follows: TGCGCCAGCAGTGGTGGGGGACAGGCGACTTGGAGGTACCAAGAGACCCAGTACTTC. Translating gives CASSGGGQATWRYQETQYF.

The rearrangement uses TRBV20-1 and TRBJ1-6; TRBD1 matches 7 bases. Germline CDR1 and CDR2: DFQATT and SNEGSKA (reference sequence). The CDR3 spans 13 residues. V lost 2 bases and J lost 14; bases outside the gene matches: 9. The CDR3 DNA sequence: TGCAGTGCTAGAAGTACAGGGGCAGCCACCCTCCACTTT. Translating gives CSARSTGAATLHF.

The V call is TRBV6-5, the J call TRBJ2-1, with D perhaps assigned TRBD1 or TRBD2 (5 bases each). Trimming took 7 bases from V and 3 from J, leaving 10 bases between them. The CDR3 extends over 13 amino acids. CDR1 is MNHEY and CDR2 is SVGAGI in the germline V gene. The CDR3 DNA sequence: TGTGCCAGCAAGGCTGGGGGCTACAATGAGCAGTTCTTC. Residues: CASKAGGYNEQFF.

The table lists this clonotype with many counts. V usage is TRBV28 and J usage is TRBJ2-3, with D possibly being TRBD1 (5 bases). The V end was cut by 5 bases, the J end by 5 bases, with 17 bases between. Germline lookup yields CDR1 MDHEN and CDR2 SYDVKM. The CDR3 is 15 amino acids. CDR3 amino acids: CASSSRQRGRDTQYF. In DNA form, the CDR3 reads TGTGCCAGCAGTAGCCGACAGAGAGGTAGAGATACGCAGTATTTT. The entire variable domain, with the rest obtained from reference TRBV28 and TRBJ2-3, is as follows: DVKVTQSSRYLVKRTGEKVFLECVQDMDHENMFWYRQDPGLGLRLIYFSYDVKMKEKGDIPEGYSVSREKKERFSLILESASTNQTSMYLCASSSRQRGRDTQYFGPGTRLTVL.

The gene calls are TRBV6-5 and TRBJ2-1; 10 bases agree with TRBD1. CDR1 is MNHEY and CDR2 is SVGAGI in the germline V gene. This CDR3 spans 15 amino acids. The J segment lost 6 bases and the V segment lost 6 bases, leaving 8 bases of the junction unmatched. CDR3 residues: CASRQDRGQFNEQFF. DNA of the CDR3: TGTGCCAGCAGGCAAGACAGGGGGCAGTTCAATGAGCAGTTCTTC.

This clonotype was recorded only once. The V gene is TRBV6-1, the J gene TRBJ2-2, with TRBD2 identical over 7 bases. V lost 0 bases to trimming and J lost 2 bases; unmatched junction nucleotides: 3. The CDR3 covers 16 residues. Germline CDR1 and CDR2: MNHNS and SASEGT. The CDR3 nucleotides are TGTGCCAGCAGTGAAGCGTTAGCGGGTAACACCGGGGAGCTGTTTTTT. This sequence encodes CASSEALAGNTGELFF.

This chain links TRBV11-3 with TRBJ2-3; 9 bases line up with TRBD2. The V gene end was trimmed by 0 bases and the J gene end by 2 bases; junction bases not matched to a gene: 9. The CDR3 spans 18 residues. CDR1 and CDR2 (germline): SGHNT, YENEEA. The CDR3 reads CASSLDRRTSEPTDTQYF. The CDR3 nucleotides read TGTGCCAGCAGCTTAGATAGGCGGACTAGCGAACCCACAGATACGCAGTATTTT.

The chain has TRBV5-1 and TRBJ2-1; 9 bases fit TRBD1. Per the germline V gene, CDR1 is SGHRS and CDR2 is YFSETQ. V lost 4 bases to trimming and J lost 3 bases; unmatched junction nucleotides: 5. The CDR3 runs to 15 residues. CDR3 in amino acids: CASSGGQGNYNEQFF. CDR3 nucleotide sequence: TGCGCCAGCAGCGGGGGACAGGGCAACTACAATGAGCAGTTCTTC.